Each of the 13 T cell receptor beta chains below was sequenced from the same sample in a study of CD4 T cells in lung cancer. PBMCs were cultured about 12 days with mutant 27-mer peptides, then restimulated with peptide-pulsed autologous B cells. After restimulation with peptide-pulsed B cells, live T cells secreting IFNgamma were sorted. At around 3 or 10 cells per well, sorted cells grew for roughly 14 to 21 days. These receptors' targets are unknown. This table comes from immunoSEQ multiplex PCR, and its TCRdb copy is limited to in-frame clones, with some not included. Recorded for this sample: dozens of clones. The source material was a CD4+ T cell line or clone grown in culture. The receptor source for this set is a human donor with non-small cell lung cancer. Some clones in this sample may be carry-over from other donors' samples.

This CDR3 reads CASSFDRTSATDTQYF. The CDR3 DNA follows: TGTGCCAGCAGTTTCGATAGGACTAGCGCGACAGATACGCAGTATTTT. This rearrangement joins TRBV28 to TRBJ2-3, with 9 positions matching TRBD2. This CDR3 region has 16 residues. The J segment lost 3 bases and the V segment lost 3 bases, leaving 7 bases of the junction unmatched. Germline loops: CDR1 MDHEN, CDR2 SYDVKM.

J is TRBJ2-4 and V is TRBV7-2; no firm D call. Germline V gene data show CDR1 as SGHTA and CDR2 as FQGNSA. Trimming cost V 3 bases and J 0 bases, with 18 bases left between them. The CDR3 covers 18 residues. The CDR3 sequence is CASSFAAGVTRAKNIQYF. In DNA, the CDR3 is TGTGCCAGCAGCTTCGCGGCAGGTGTAACTCGAGCCAAAAACATTCAGTACTTC.

The chain combines TRBV19 with TRBJ2-7; D perhaps matches TRBD1 (5 bases). This CDR3 spans 13 amino acids. The germline V gene encodes CDR1 LNHDA and CDR2 SQIVND (reference sequence). V lost 5 bases and J lost 3, with 11 bases in between. In DNA form, the CDR3 reads TGTGCCAGTAGTCCAGGGCGGAACTACGAGCAGTACTTC. It encodes CASSPGRNYEQYF.

This chain joins TRBV6-6 and TRBJ2-2; 9 bases agree with TRBD2. V dropped 5 bases and J dropped 3; count of bases not matched to a gene: 4. CDR1 and CDR2 from the germline V gene are MNHNY and SVGAGI (reference sequence). The CDR3 length is 15 residues. This chain's CDR3 is CASSKREVDTGELFF. CDR3 in DNA: TGTGCCAGCAGTAAGCGGGAGGTCGACACCGGGGAGCTGTTTTTT.

The rearrangement uses TRBV18 and TRBJ1-2; TRBD1 might be the D (5 bases). The germline gives CDR1 KGHSH, CDR2 LQKENI. This CDR3 spans 15 amino acids. V shed 3 bases and J shed 5 bases, with 16 bases lying between them. CDR3 sequence (DNA): TGTGCCAGCTCACCTCGAGGGGACGCCTCATATGGCTACACCTTC. Protein: CASSPRGDASYGYTF.

This chain links TRBV5-1 with TRBJ2-2; D is possibly TRBD2 (6 bases). The ends were cut back, 0 bases at V and 2 bases at J, with 17 bases in the middle. Germline V gene lookup returns CDR1 SGHRS and CDR2 YFSETQ. CDR3 length: 18 amino acids. CDR3 sequence: CASSLDPGGLYNTGELFF. CDR3 coding DNA: TGCGCCAGCAGCTTGGACCCCGGAGGGCTATATAACACCGGGGAGCTGTTTTTT.

The rearrangement joins TRBV27 to TRBJ1-1; a weak D match, TRBD1 (5 bases). CDR3 length equals 13 residues. Germline lookup yields CDR1 MNHEY and CDR2 SMNVEV (reference sequence). The ends were cut back, 3 bases at V and 4 bases at J, with 9 bases in the middle. CDR3 DNA: TGTGCCAGCAGTTTGGCTGGGGGCACTGAAGCTTTCTTT. Translating it yields CASSLAGGTEAFF.

V usage is TRBV7-2 and J usage is TRBJ1-2; D gene ambiguous. The CDR3 extends over 18 amino acids. Germline CDR1 reads SGHTA; CDR2 reads FQGNSA. Trimming pared 2 bases from V and 5 bases from J, leaving 24 bases between. CDR3 coding DNA: TGTGCCAGCAGCTTAAACTTCGTGGGCGGACTCGGGGTGTATGGCTACACCTTC. This translates into CASSLNFVGGLGVYGYTF. The complete variable domain, with remaining parts taken from reference TRBV7-2 and TRBJ1-2, reads GAGVSQSPSNKVTEKGKDVELRCDPISGHTALYWYRQSLGQGLEFLIYFQGNSAPDKSGLPSDRFSAERTGGSVSTLTIQRTQQEDSAVYLCASSLNFVGGLGVYGYTFGSGTRLTVV.

As for this clone: Here the CDR3 omits its conserved ending phenylalanine or tryptophan, so a read error is the likely source. This chain connects TRBV4-1 to TRBJ2-3; TRBD2 matches at 9 bases. This CDR3 has 17 amino acids. Losses at the gene ends were 0 bases for V and 1 base for J; bases not matched to a gene: 5. Germline loops: CDR1 MGHRA, CDR2 YSYEKL. The CDR3 is CASSQDVIAGGTDTQYL. In nucleotides, the CDR3 is TGCGCCAGCAGCCAAGATGTAATAGCGGGGGGCACAGATACGCAGTATCTT.

This chain connects TRBV11-2 to TRBJ1-3; D gene uncertain. CDR1 is SGHAT, CDR2 FQNNGV, per germline. The CDR3 is 16 amino acids. V was cut by 1 base and J by 0 bases, with 10 bases left in between. The CDR3 DNA sequence: TGTGCCAGCAGCTTAGCGGGCCGGCCCTCTGGAAACACCATATATTTT. Its protein product is CASSLAGRPSGNTIYF.

The chain employs TRBV13 and TRBJ2-3; D is possibly TRBD1 or TRBD2 (5 bases each). V was pared by 1 base and J by 0 bases, with 23 bases between. The CDR3 contains 20 residues. Per the germline V gene, CDR1 is PRHDT and CDR2 is FYEKMQ (reference sequence). CDR3 sequence (DNA): TGTGCCAGCAGCTTAGTAAATTGGATCGGGGCCTCTACTAGCACAGATACGCAGTATTTT. This translates into CASSLVNWIGASTSTDTQYF.

The J gene is TRBJ1-3, the V gene TRBV7-4, with D uncertain. Germline V gene data show CDR1 as SGHVT and CDR2 as SQSDAQ. V lost 0 bases and J 0 bases, leaving 9 bases between the germline ends. This CDR3 spans 16 amino acids. CDR3 DNA: TGTGCCAGCAGCTTAGCGGGCCGGCCCTCTGGAAACACCATATATTTT. This gives the protein CASSLAGRPSGNTIYF. The variable domain in full, with the rest retrieved from reference TRBV7-4 and TRBJ1-3, is GAGVSQSPRYKVAKRGRDVALRCDSISGHVTLYWYRQTLGQGSEVLTYSQSDAQRDKSGRPSGRFSAERPERSVSTLKIQRTEQGDSAVYLCASSLAGRPSGNTIYFGEGSWLTVV.

V is TRBV7-9 and J is TRBJ1-3, with no clear D. The CDR3 is 16 amino acids. From germline, CDR1 is SEHNR and CDR2 FQNEAQ (reference sequence). The ends were cut back, 0 bases at V and 0 bases at J, with 9 bases in the middle. The CDR3 here is CASSLAGRPSGNTIYF. The CDR3 DNA follows: TGTGCCAGCAGCTTAGCGGGCCGGCCCTCTGGAAACACCATATATTTT.